This TCR beta chain appears in the sequencing data of a study of blood T cell repertoires in COVID-19. About the study: From the United States, Italy and Spain came samples of acute and convalescent COVID-19. PBMCs, B-cell-depleted T cells, or T cells provided the cDNA or gDNA that made up the material.

The CDR3 has 15 residues. Germline assignment: CDR1 ENHRY and CDR2 SYGVKD. J gave up 8 bases and V 3 bases, and 9 bases lay outside the gene matches. In the source study's methods: Counts of nucleated cells, estimated from reference gene primer amplification, were obtained. Clones were read by immunoSEQ multiplex PCR, and TCRdb kept only the in-frame ones, dropping some. The V and J calls and clone size are taken from that table; D and trimming were inferred from the DNA. The sample has about 490,000 clones; 80% to 90% are singletons. This TCR was recovered from a human donor in a cohort sampled during active COVID-19. This sequence joins TRBV10-3 and TRBJ1-2, with 10 bases lining up with TRBD1. Sequencing used peripheral blood. The CDR3: CAISDGTGVRKGYTF. Written as DNA, the CDR3 is TGTGCCATCAGTGATGGGACAGGGGTTCGTAAAGGCTACACCTTC.